This T cell receptor (beta chain) stems from a study of cytomegalovirus exposure and HLA in healthy donors. Study as a whole: Inside one of the first data releases sat 75 million to 100 million unique TCRs taken from HLA-typed donors. Study-level results: A later analysis reportedly identified an Asian-associated ancestry cluster as carrying fewer N-insertions than the approximately 670-donor mean. When a later analysis compared HLA-associated TCR beta chains with equally common others, the HLA-associated chains turned out to be more clonally expanded and to have lower generation probabilities.

Remarks on this clone: Its specificity is not known.

Germline CDR1 is MDHEN and CDR2 is SYDVKM. V was cut by 3 bases and J by 4 bases, with 16 bases left in between. This CDR3 contains 15 residues. The PCR had 60 Vbeta and 13 Jbeta primers. Here immunoSEQ multiplex PCR was the method, and the copy in TCRdb shows in-frame clones only, minus some. The table records roughly 170,000 clones, roughly 80% of them present only once. The chain uses TRBV28 and TRBJ2-7, with D maybe TRBD2 (5 bases). The TCR sequence derives from a young woman in good health and CMV-seronegative. Sequenced: PBMCs. CDR3 sequence reads: CASSFLPASGYEQYF. CDR3 coding DNA: TGTGCCAGCAGTTTTCTGCCAGCCTCGGGATACGAGCAGTACTTC.